This is a list of T cell receptor beta chains from one sample in a study of shared T cell receptors in the human thymus. Data came from immunoSEQ multiplex PCR; TCRdb stores just in-frame clones and leaves some out. This table holds roughly 550,000 clones, approximately 78% found once. These data also formed part of another study, on human thymus T cells.

The sequencing input was thymocytes. These receptors all stem from a boy less than two years old with a congenital heart defect. Both conserved end residues are part of each CDR3. D genes are given only for firm matches. Clone size is given for some rows only: seen once, a few or many times, or a class if the clone is expanded.

D gene,V gene,J gene,clone size,CDR3 protein,CDR3 DNA
-,TRBV2,TRBJ1-2,-,CAARASNEDGYTF,TGTGCCGCGCGGGCCTCAAATGAAGATGGCTACACCTTC
TRBD2,TRBV7-6,TRBJ2-5,-,CASSPRGGRGSETQYF,TGTGCCAGCAGCCCAAGGGGCGGGAGGGGATCAGAGACCCAGTACTTC
TRBD2,TRBV7-8,TRBJ2-3,-,CASSLVGSGRSTDTQYF,TGTGCCAGCAGCTTAGTGGGTAGCGGGAGGTCCACAGATACGCAGTATTTT
-,TRBV11-3,TRBJ1-1,-,CASSERPGRTEAFF,TGTGCCAGCAGCGAACGACCCGGACGGACAGAAGCTTTCTTT
-,TRBV4-1,TRBJ2-1,-,CASSQGTNSYNEQFF,TGCGCCAGCAGCCAAGGGACAAACTCCTACAATGAGCAGTTCTTC
-,TRBV25-1,TRBJ2-7,-,CASSLNIAAGYEQYF,TGTGCCAGCAGTCTGAATATTGCAGCGGGCTACGAGCAGTACTTC
TRBD2,TRBV15,TRBJ2-7,-,CATSRDGGAGEKCEQYF,TGTGCCACCAGCAGAGATGGGGGAGCGGGAGAGAAGTGCGAGCAGTACTTC
TRBD2,TRBV6-5,TRBJ2-1,-,CASSPRLAGGQEQFF,TGTGCCAGCAGTCCCCGACTAGCGGGAGGACAAGAGCAGTTCTTC
TRBD1,TRBV7-2,TRBJ1-5,-,CASSPTTGLYNQPQHF,TGTGCCAGCAGCCCCACGACAGGGCTATACAATCAGCCCCAGCATTTT
TRBD1,TRBV4-2,TRBJ1-2,-,CASSQEVRGRGGYTF,TGTGCCAGCAGCCAAGAAGTCAGGGGGCGCGGTGGCTACACCTTC
-,TRBV29-1,TRBJ1-1,-,CSVEDGGGKNTEAFF,TGCAGCGTTGAAGATGGGGGGGGAAAGAACACTGAAGCTTTCTTT
-,TRBV27,TRBJ2-7,-,CASSLGGRRDEQYF,TGTGCCAGCAGTTTAGGAGGGAGGCGGGACGAGCAGTACTTC
TRBD1,TRBV10-3,TRBJ1-2,-,CAISRDRVGPPYGYTF,TGTGCCATCAGTCGGGACAGGGTTGGACCCCCCTATGGCTACACCTTC
TRBD2,TRBV6-1,TRBJ2-1,-,CASSEAGGSSYNEQFF,TGTGCCAGCAGTGAAGCCGGGGGGAGTTCCTACAATGAGCAGTTCTTC
TRBD2,TRBV12-5,TRBJ2-7,-,CASGLVFSGSAEQYF,TGTGCTAGTGGTTTGGTATTTAGCGGGAGTGCCGAGCAGTACTTC
-,TRBV2,TRBJ1-5,-,CASSTRAGNQPQHF,TGTGCCAGCAGCACCAGGGCCGGCAATCAGCCCCAGCATTTT
TRBD2,TRBV29-1,TRBJ2-1,-,CSAPGSSGTSGRNSYNEQFF,TGCAGCGCCCCCGGGTCCTCCGGGACTAGCGGGAGGAATTCCTACAATGAGCAGTTCTTC
-,TRBV28,TRBJ2-4,-,CASRGDFWGGKNIQYF,TGTGCCAGCAGGGGCGACTTCTGGGGAGGCAAAAACATTCAGTACTTC
-,TRBV21-1,TRBJ1-4,-,CASSQTGVLSHEKLFF,TGTGCCAGCAGCCAAACAGGGGTCCTGTCCCATGAAAAACTGTTTTTT
TRBD1,TRBV6-1,TRBJ1-2,-,CASDRGLPANYGYTF,TGTGCCAGCGACAGGGGGCTCCCAGCTAACTATGGCTACACCTTC
-,TRBV4-2,TRBJ2-2,-,CASSQEGPGVNTGELFF,TGTGCCAGCAGCCAAGAGGGTCCGGGAGTCAACACCGGGGAGCTGTTTTTT
TRBD2,TRBV11-1,TRBJ2-2,-,CASSLLAGGTGELFF,TGTGCCAGCAGCTTACTAGCGGGAGGGACCGGGGAGCTGTTTTTT
-,TRBV9,TRBJ2-6,-,CASSPCRGKPSGANVLTF,TGTGCCAGCAGCCCCTGCCGGGGGAAACCCTCTGGGGCCAACGTCCTGACTTTC
TRBD2,TRBV6-1,TRBJ2-7,-,CASSDPLAGAPHEQYF,TGTGCCAGCAGTGACCCTTTAGCGGGAGCCCCACACGAGCAGTACTTC
-,TRBV6-1,TRBJ1-1,-,CASSEPGRESLNTEAFF,TGTGCCAGCAGTGAACCCGGACGGGAGAGCTTGAACACTGAAGCTTTCTTT
TRBD2,TRBV7-2,TRBJ2-1,-,CASSLALPPLTSGTYNEQFF,TGTGCCAGCAGCTTAGCGTTGCCCCCGTTGACTAGCGGAACCTACAATGAGCAGTTCTTC
-,TRBV11-2,TRBJ1-1,once,CASSLVGGVNTEAFF,TGTGCCAGCAGCTTAGTAGGGGGGGTGAACACTGAAGCTTTCTTT
TRBD1,TRBV30,TRBJ1-1,few,CAWSVFRQGDTEAFF,TGTGCCTGGAGTGTATTCCGGCAGGGGGACACTGAAGCTTTCTTT
TRBD2,TRBV5-6,TRBJ2-7,-,CASSPDGAGGSWYEQYF,TGTGCCAGCAGCCCCGATGGGGCGGGAGGGTCATGGTACGAGCAGTACTTC
-,TRBV10-3,TRBJ2-5,-,CAISGRGGEQYF,TGTGCCATCAGTGGCAGGGGAGGGGAGCAGTACTTC
-,TRBV4-1,TRBJ2-1,-,CASSHAGLRTPRDNEQFF,TGCGCCAGCAGCCATGCTGGACTACGCACCCCCCGGGACAATGAGCAGTTCTTC
TRBD1,TRBV27,TRBJ1-1,-,CASSPWTGTTEAFF,TGTGCCAGCAGTCCCTGGACAGGGACCACTGAAGCTTTCTTT
TRBD2,TRBV4-2,TRBJ2-1,-,CASSQEGREGIF,TGTGCCAGCAGCCAAGAAGGGCGGGAGGGAATCTTC
TRBD2,TRBV5-1,TRBJ2-7,-,CASSLVRLAESYEQYF,TGCGCCAGCAGCTTGGTTAGACTAGCGGAATCCTACGAGCAGTACTTC
-,TRBV7-3,TRBJ2-6,-,CASSFTGLAGANVLTF,TGTGCCAGCAGCTTTACAGGCCTCGCTGGGGCCAACGTCCTGACTTTC
-,TRBV5-1,TRBJ1-5,-,CASSSTGFNQPQHF,TGCGCCAGCAGCTCTACAGGGTTCAATCAGCCCCAGCATTTT
TRBD2,TRBV29-1,TRBJ2-7,-,CSVGAGATYEQYF,TGCAGCGTTGGCGCGGGAGCTACCTACGAGCAGTACTTC
TRBD1,TRBV6-5,TRBJ1-1,-,CASSRDRSTEAFF,TGTGCCAGCAGTCGGGACAGGAGCACTGAAGCTTTCTTT
-,TRBV11-2,TRBJ2-3,-,CASSPLPGSTDTQYF,TGTGCCAGCAGCCCCCTCCCGGGGAGCACAGATACGCAGTATTTT
-,TRBV2,TRBJ2-1,-,CASIEQGREQFF,TGTGCCAGCATCGAACAGGGCAGGGAGCAGTTCTTC
-,TRBV9,TRBJ2-5,-,CASSVAGGETQYF,TGTGCCAGCAGCGTAGCAGGGGGGGAGACCCAGTACTTC
-,TRBV28,TRBJ2-6,-,CASSKLREGIVLTF,TGTGCCAGCAGTAAATTGAGAGAGGGCATCGTCCTGACTTTC
TRBD1,TRBV6-5,TRBJ1-1,-,CASRPPTGVTEAFF,TGTGCCAGCAGGCCTCCCACAGGGGTCACTGAAGCTTTCTTT
-,TRBV9,TRBJ2-3,-,CASSLAEGEATDTQYF,TGTGCCAGCAGCCTTGCCGAGGGAGAAGCGACAGATACGCAGTATTTT
TRBD2,TRBV7-2,TRBJ2-3,-,CASSIRQREADTQYF,TGTGCCAGCAGCATCCGTCAGCGGGAAGCAGATACGCAGTATTTT
-,TRBV30,TRBJ1-3,-,CAWTSDSGNTIYF,TGTGCCTGGACTAGTGACAGTGGAAACACCATATATTTT
-,TRBV27,TRBJ1-2,-,CASSFRTGNYGYTF,TGTGCCAGCAGTTTCAGAACAGGGAACTATGGCTACACCTTC